The sequence of this TCR beta chain was determined in a study of control samples from healthy donors and cancer patients. Measured with immunoSEQ multiplex PCR; TCRdb has only the in-frame clones, and not every one. This sample has 130,000 or so clones, with about 83% found just once. The CDR3 extends over 13 amino acids. V was clipped by 7 bases and J by 3 bases, with 13 bases between them. The germline V gene has CDR1 SNHLY and CDR2 FYNNEI. The sequence was collected from a man aged 25 to 45 in good health. Sequencing used blood. The chain couples TRBV2 to TRBJ2-7, with D perhaps matching TRBD2 (5 bases). The DNA of the CDR3 is TGTGCCAGCACCGTTTCGGGGTACTACGAGCAGTACTTC. This sequence encodes CASTVSGYYEQYF.